Listed below are T cell receptor beta chains from one sample, sequenced in a study of blood T cell repertoires in COVID-19. The method was immunoSEQ multiplex PCR; TCRdb's version includes in-frame clones alone and lacks a portion of them. Among under 95,000 clones listed, under 85% were seen once. The material sequenced was peripheral blood. The receptors come from a woman aged 80 or older with acute or convalescent COVID-19. CDR3s include the opening cysteine and the closing phenylalanine or tryptophan. The D gene is left open where the match is weak. Size is omitted from some rows. Given values are once, few, many or a class for expanded clones.

D | J | V | size | CDR3 | DNA
TRBD1 | TRBJ2-5 | TRBV28 | NA | CASSEIGQGQETQYF | TGTGCCAGCAGCGAAATCGGACAGGGCCAAGAGACCCAGTACTTC
NA | TRBJ2-7 | TRBV18 | NA | CASSPGGGAPYEQYF | TGTGCCAGCTCACCGGGTGGAGGGGCACCCTACGAGCAGTACTTC
NA | TRBJ2-1 | TRBV5-1 | NA | CASSPGPSANEQFF | TGCGCCAGCAGCCCCGGTCCTAGTGCCAATGAGCAGTTCTTC
NA | TRBJ1-3 | TRBV18 | NA | CASSPDSFSGNTIYF | TGTGCCAGCTCACCGGACAGCTTCTCTGGAAACACCATATATTTT
NA | TRBJ2-2 | TRBV4-3 | NA | CASSHHSGTGELFF | TGCGCCAGCAGCCATCACTCAGGCACCGGGGAGCTGTTTTTT
TRBD2 | TRBJ2-3 | TRBV27 | NA | CASSFGGGNSDTQYF | TGTGCCAGCAGTTTTGGGGGGGGGAATTCAGATACGCAGTATTTT
TRBD2 | TRBJ2-3 | TRBV5-5 | NA | CASSFLLAGESDTQYF | TGTGCCAGCAGCTTCCTACTAGCGGGAGAATCAGATACGCAGTATTTT
TRBD1 | TRBJ2-7 | TRBV27 | NA | CASSRQGPTYEQYF | TGTGCCAGCAGTCGACAGGGCCCCACCTACGAGCAGTACTTC
NA | TRBJ2-7 | TRBV9 | few | CASSVERATF | TGTGCCAGCAGCGTAGAGCGTGCTACCTTC
NA | TRBJ2-5 | TRBV10-2 | few | CASGGSWETQYF | TGCGCCAGCGGCGGTAGTTGGGAGACCCAGTACTTC
TRBD2 | TRBJ2-3 | TRBV18 | NA | CASRTSGSTDTQYF | TGTGCCAGCCGGACTAGCGGGAGCACAGATACGCAGTATTTT
TRBD2 | TRBJ2-5 | TRBV5-1 | NA | CASSFSWGTSGRGTYQETQYF | TGCGCCAGCAGCTTCTCTTGGGGGACTAGCGGGAGAGGTACTTACCAAGAGACCCAGTACTTC
TRBD1 | TRBJ2-1 | TRBV3-1/TRBV3-2 | NA | CASSQSNRGHHEQFF | TGTGCCAGCAGCCAATCTAACAGGGGGCACCATGAGCAGTTCTTC
NA | TRBJ2-3 | TRBV5-1 | NA | CASSLESLFTDTQYF | TGCGCCAGCAGCTTGGAATCGTTATTCACAGATACGCAGTATTTT
NA | TRBJ1-1 | TRBV11-3 | once | CASSLDVSGTEAFF | TGTGCCAGCAGCTTAGATGTCTCAGGCACTGAAGCTTTCTTT
TRBD1 | TRBJ2-5 | TRBV11-2 | NA | CASSARDSPSYQETQYF | TGTGCCAGCAGCGCCCGGGACAGCCCGTCTTACCAAGAGACCCAGTACTTC
TRBD1 | TRBJ2-5 | TRBV5-1 | NA | CASSLGDSQETQYF | TGCGCCAGCAGCTTAGGGGACAGTCAAGAGACCCAGTACTTC
NA | TRBJ2-3 | TRBV5-1 | NA | CASSLEASVKGDTQYF | TGCGCCAGCAGCTTGGAGGCTAGCGTTAAGGGGGATACGCAGTATTTT
NA | TRBJ1-3 | TRBV5-4 | NA | CASSLEGGDTIYF | TGTGCCAGCAGCTTGGAGGGGGGGGACACCATATATTTT
TRBD1 | TRBJ1-2 | TRBV5-1 | NA | CASSSGQTNYGYTF | TGCGCCAGCAGCTCGGGACAGACGAACTATGGCTACACCTTC
TRBD2 | TRBJ2-3 | TRBV27 | NA | CASKKAGGRLAADTQYF | TGTGCCAGCAAAAAAGCGGGAGGGCGGTTGGCGGCAGATACGCAGTATTTT
NA | TRBJ2-2 | TRBV10-3 | NA | CAISDMPGAGELFF | TGTGCCATCAGCGATATGCCCGGGGCCGGGGAGCTGTTTTTT
TRBD2 | TRBJ2-4 | TRBV5-1 | NA | CASSLSAGGGGGIQYF | TGCGCCAGCAGCTTGTCAGCGGGAGGCGGCGGAGGCATTCAGTACTTC
NA | TRBJ2-3 | TRBV12-3/TRBV12-4 | few | CASSLASTDTQYF | TGTGCCAGCAGTTTAGCTTCTACAGATACGCAGTATTTT
NA | TRBJ2-3 | TRBV7-9 | NA | CASSLVGSADTQYF | TGTGCCAGCAGCTTAGTCGGCAGCGCAGATACGCAGTATTTT
NA | TRBJ1-4 | TRBV27 | NA | CASSLWQDEKLFF | TGTGCCAGCAGTTTGTGGCAGGATGAAAAACTGTTTTTT
TRBD1 | TRBJ1-2 | TRBV11-2 | once | CASSRGTGEGYGYTF | TGTGCCAGCAGCAGGGGGACAGGGGAAGGCTATGGCTACACCTTC
NA | TRBJ1-5 | TRBV18 | NA | CASSTVNSNQPQHF | TGTGCCAGTTCGACAGTTAATAGCAATCAGCCCCAGCATTTT
NA | TRBJ1-6 | TRBV20-1 | NA | CSASGQRLDF | TGCAGTGCTAGCGGACAGCGCCTCGACTTT
NA | TRBJ1-1 | TRBV7-9 | few | CASSLTGNTEAFF | TGTGCCAGCAGCTTAACAGGGAACACTGAAGCTTTCTTT
TRBD1 | TRBJ2-3 | TRBV24-1 | NA | CATSGTGVGTDTQYF | TGTGCCACCAGTGGGACAGGGGTTGGGACAGATACGCAGTATTTT
TRBD2 | TRBJ2-7 | TRBV5-1 | NA | CASSPTSGLGPYEQYF | TGCGCCAGCAGCCCAACTAGCGGGTTGGGCCCCTACGAGCAGTACTTC
TRBD1 | TRBJ2-7 | TRBV7-6 | NA | CASSLDAQGSREQYF | TGTGCCAGCAGCTTAGATGCACAGGGGTCCCGCGAGCAGTACTTC
NA | TRBJ2-7 | TRBV11-2 | few | CASSLLAYEQYF | TGTGCCAGCAGCTTACTAGCCTACGAGCAGTACTTC
NA | TRBJ2-5 | TRBV7-7 | NA | CASSLAPTRGGETQYF | TGTGCTAGCAGCTTAGCGCCGACCAGGGGCGGGGAGACCCAGTACTTC
TRBD2 | TRBJ2-7 | TRBV14 | NA | CASSRGLAREQYF | TGTGCCAGCAGCCGGGGACTAGCTCGCGAGCAGTACTTC
NA | TRBJ2-3 | TRBV10-3 | NA | CAISWRTYTSTDTQYF | TGTGCCATCAGTTGGAGGACCTACACCAGTACGGATACGCAGTATTTT
TRBD2 | TRBJ2-5 | TRBV7-2 | NA | CASSFLSSGTQGTQYF | TGTGCCAGCAGCTTTTTGTCTAGCGGGACCCAGGGGACCCAGTACTTC
NA | TRBJ2-5 | TRBV5-1 | NA | CASSLGRGRETQYF | TGCGCCAGCAGCTTGGGCAGGGGCCGGGAGACCCAGTACTTC
NA | TRBJ1-5 | TRBV7-9 | NA | CASSRPNRGAPYSNQPQHF | TGTGCCAGCAGCAGACCAAACCGGGGGGCCCCATATAGCAATCAGCCCCAGCATTTT
TRBD2 | TRBJ2-1 | TRBV7-2 | NA | CASSLGLAGVGEQFF | TGTGCCAGCAGCTTAGGACTAGCGGGAGTAGGAGAGCAGTTCTTC
NA | TRBJ2-5 | TRBV7-7 | few | CASSLESRAAGQETQYF | TGTGCTAGCAGCTTAGAGTCGCGGGCGGCGGGCCAAGAGACCCAGTACTTC
NA | TRBJ2-1 | TRBV11-3 | NA | CASSPSSGRGRVGEQFF | TGTGCCAGCAGCCCCTCGTCTGGGCGGGGCAGAGTCGGTGAGCAGTTCTTC
NA | TRBJ2-3 | TRBV6-5 | NA | CASRPAGTDTQYF | TGTGCCAGCAGACCCGCGGGCACAGATACGCAGTATTTT
TRBD1 | TRBJ1-3 | TRBV9 | NA | CASSLTGEGSGNTIYF | TGTGCCAGCAGCTTGACAGGGGAAGGTTCTGGAAACACCATATATTTT
TRBD2 | TRBJ2-2 | TRBV12-5 | once | CASGESGASGRVNTGELFF | TGTGCTAGTGGTGAATCCGGGGCTAGCGGGAGGGTGAACACCGGGGAGCTGTTTTTT
NA | TRBJ2-6 | TRBV21-1 | NA | CASSKVQDRGNPRGANVLTF | TGTGCCAGCAGCAAAGTTCAGGACAGGGGGAACCCAAGGGGGGCCAACGTCCTGACTTTC
TRBD2 | TRBJ2-1 | TRBV6-2/TRBV6-3 | NA | CASSPRALWSSGIHNEQFF | TGTGCCAGCAGCCCTAGAGCCCTCTGGAGTAGCGGGATACACAATGAGCAGTTCTTC
TRBD2 | TRBJ2-1 | TRBV5-1 | NA | CASKGLAGYNEQFF | TGCGCCAGCAAAGGACTAGCGGGATACAATGAGCAGTTCTTC
NA | TRBJ1-1 | TRBV11-3 | NA | CASSPNPGQNTEAFF | TGTGCCAGCAGCCCCAACCCGGGACAGAACACTGAAGCTTTCTTT